Given below is one TCR beta chain in context. Its antigen is as yet unknown. This entry is derived from a study of T cell repertoires in cytomegalovirus infection. Across the whole study: Public TCR beta signatures were indicative of both CMV infection and a matching HLA type. Findings of the study overall: Public TCR beta family frequency separated CMV-and-HLA carriers, including in an independent cohort.

The germline V and J ends were trimmed by 6 bases and 7 bases, with 16 bases remaining between them. CDR3 length equals 14 residues. A single record per CDR3 protein comes from TCRdb applying MiXCR to the reads. The data show hundreds of thousands of distinct CDR3 sequences, roughly 20% seen once. Input material: PBMCs. The clonotype was recovered from a human donor in good health (CMV status not recorded). Some clones in this sample may be carry-over from other donors' samples. The chain employs TRBV12-3 or TRBV12-4 and TRBJ1-5; D remains unclear. The CDR3 region is CASRRETERQPQHF. CDR3 in DNA: TGTGCCAGCAGACGCGAAACCGAAAGGCAGCCCCAGCATTTT.